This record concerns one T cell receptor (beta chain) sequence. Its antigen is undetermined. This CDR3 comprises 14 residues. V dropped 4 bases and J dropped 6 bases, with 11 bases sitting between them. Germline V CDR1 and CDR2: KGHDR, SFDVKD. The source of the sample is a study of T cells in Graves' hyperthyroidism and ophthalmopathy. From RNA transcripts, TCR beta CDR3 regions were amplified. With the HTBI primer set, the TCR CDR3 went through a first round of RT-PCR. In TCRdb, the multiplex PCR reads were re-called with MiXCR into one record per CDR3 protein. This sample carries 96,000 or so distinct CDR3 sequences, over 50% of them seen once, and the ten largest clones take 25% to 30%. Study-wide results and limits: Blood shared most expanded thyroid clonotypes above 0.001.

The material sequenced was blood. The V gene is TRBV24-1, the J gene TRBJ1-4; TRBD1 might be the D (5 bases). This TCR was sampled from a woman aged 40 to 49 with Graves' hyperthyroidism. CDR3 coding DNA: TGTGCCACCAGTGAAGAGACAGCTCATGAAAAACTGTTTTTT. Protein sequence: CATSEETAHEKLFF.